These 22 T cell receptor beta chains came from one sample sequenced in a study of T cell repertoires in cytomegalovirus infection. TCRdb redid the calling of the reads with MiXCR, one entry per CDR3 protein. The table lists more than 150,000 distinct CDR3 sequences, about 20% of them singletons. Sequencing was done on a sample of PBMCs. These receptor sequences come from a human donor in good health (CMV status not recorded). Some clones in this sample may be carry-over from other donors' samples.

This clonotype was detected ten times or more. The gene calls are TRBV7-2 and TRBJ2-1; possibly TRBD2 for D (6 bases). Trimming took off 5 bases at V and 15 bases at J, with 17 bases between the two ends. CDR1 is SGHTA and CDR2 is FQGNSA in the germline V gene. The CDR3 length is 12 residues. CDR3 loop: CASSPGLPNRFF. CDR3 coding DNA: TGTGCCAGCAGCCCGGGACTTCCGAATCGGTTCTTC.

In its sample, this clonotype was seen many times. V and J are TRBV12-3 or TRBV12-4 and TRBJ2-5; D uncertain. Trimming pared 5 bases from V and 5 bases from J, leaving 15 bases between. CDR3 size: 14 residues. For the CDR3, the DNA is TGTGCCAGCAGTCTAATTCTAGGCCCCGAGACCCAGTACTTC. It yields the protein CASSLILGPETQYF.

This clonotype was counted at least ten times. V gene TRBV28 combines with J gene TRBJ2-6; D is possibly TRBD1 or TRBD2 (6 bases each). The V end was cut by 3 bases, the J end by 0 bases, with 12 bases between. From germline, CDR1 is MDHEN and CDR2 SYDVKM. This CDR3 is 17 amino acids long. CDR3 sequence reads: CASSFGGSYSGANVLTF. CDR3 bases: TGTGCCAGCAGTTTCGGGGGCTCTTACTCTGGGGCCAACGTCCTGACTTTC. The full variable domain, in which reference TRBV28 and TRBJ2-6 provide the parts outside the CDR3, is DVKVTQSSRYLVKRTGEKVFLECVQDMDHENMFWYRQDPGLGLRLIYFSYDVKMKEKGDIPEGYSVSREKKERFSLILESASTNQTSMYLCASSFGGSYSGANVLTFGAGSRLTVL.

V is TRBV24-1 and J is TRBJ2-1; TRBD1 matches 9 bases. The CDR3 is 15 residues long. Germline CDR1 reads KGHDR; CDR2 reads SFDVKD. Losses at the gene ends were 5 bases for V and 9 bases for J; bases not matched to a gene: 10. The CDR3 region is CATSGSGQGPGEQFF. The CDR3, as DNA: TGTGCCACCAGTGGCTCGGGACAGGGACCGGGTGAGCAGTTCTTC.

This clonotype has a handful of counts. The chain couples TRBV15 to TRBJ1-4, with no clear D. There are 14 residues in the CDR3. Trimming shortened V by 1 base and J by 5 bases, and 8 bases separated the two germline ends. In germline, CDR1 is LNHNV, CDR2 YYDKDF (reference sequence). Written as DNA, the CDR3 is TGTGCCACCAGCAGAGGCAGTCAGAATGAAAAACTGTTTTTT. Translation: CATSRGSQNEKLFF.

There are a few counts of this clonotype. J is TRBJ1-1 and V is TRBV7-8; D may be TRBD1 (6 bases). Trimming shortened V by 5 bases and J by 1 base, and 8 bases separated the two germline ends. The CDR3 covers 13 residues. Germline-derived CDR1 and CDR2 are SGHVS and FQNEAQ. The CDR3 protein is CASSVQGNTEAFF. CDR3 bases: TGTGCCAGCAGCGTACAGGGGAACACTGAAGCTTTCTTT.

V gene TRBV20-1 combines with J gene TRBJ1-5; TRBD1 might be the D (5 bases). This CDR3 is built from 16 residues. Germline V gene sequence: CDR1 DFQATT, CDR2 SNEGSKA (reference sequence). Trimming left V 1 base short and J 2 bases short, with 15 bases between. CDR3 residues: CSARVWGGAGNQPQHF. CDR3 nucleotides: TGCAGTGCTAGAGTCTGGGGGGGAGCGGGCAATCAGCCCCAGCATTTT.

This clonotype was counted only a few times. The chain has TRBV19 and TRBJ2-6; the D is unclear. Germline V gene data show CDR1 as LNHDA and CDR2 as SQIVND (reference sequence). V was pared by 6 bases and J by 0 bases, with 15 bases between. The CDR3 is made up of 17 amino acids. This CDR3 is CASSRVVRSSGANVLTF. The CDR3 DNA sequence: TGTGCCAGTAGCAGAGTGGTTCGGAGCTCTGGGGCCAACGTCCTGACTTTC.

The chain employs TRBV5-5 and TRBJ2-1; no firm D call. CDR3 size: 12 residues. In germline, CDR1 is SGHKS, CDR2 YYEKEE (reference sequence). The V and J ends lost 4 bases and 7 bases respectively, with 9 bases between them. The CDR3, as DNA: TGTGCCAGCAGCCCCGGTTGGAATGAGCAGTTCTTC. The encoded protein is CASSPGWNEQFF. Filled out from reference TRBV5-5 and TRBJ2-1, the complete variable domain reads DAGVTQSPTHLIKTRGQQVTLRCSPISGHKSVSWYQQVLGQGPQFIFQYYEKEERGRGNFPDRFSARQFPNYSSELNVNALLLGDSALYLCASSPGWNEQFFGPGTRLTVL.

The chain carries TRBV20-1 and TRBJ2-7; D may be TRBD1 (5 bases). In germline, CDR1 is DFQATT, CDR2 SNEGSKA (reference sequence). The CDR3 is 12 residues long. V was shortened by 6 bases and J by 1 base, with 10 bases between the two germline ends. CDR3 nucleotides: TGCAGTGCCCCCAGACAGTCCTACGAGCAGTACTTC. This encodes CSAPRQSYEQYF.

The V and J genes are TRBV5-6 and TRBJ2-1; 7 bases match TRBD2. Looked up from germline, CDR1 is SGHDT and CDR2 is YYEEEE. V shed 10 bases and J 2 bases; nucleotides not matched to a gene: 12. The CDR3 consists of 15 residues. The CDR3 DNA reads as TGTGCCTCCCTAGGAGGGCGGGGGACCTACAATGAGCAGTTCTTC. Translating gives CASLGGRGTYNEQFF.

Worth noting for this clonotype: This could be a read error, since a much larger clone is one nucleotide away. V gene TRBV6-1 combines with J gene TRBJ2-1; D ambiguous. The CDR3 totals 13 residues. Germline-derived CDR1 and CDR2 are MNHNS and SASEGT. The CDR3 DNA sequence: TGTGTCAGCAGACTGGTATTGAACAATGAGCAGTTCTTC. It yields the protein CVSRLVLNNEQFF.

This clonotype was counted between two and nine times. This chain links TRBV6-2 or TRBV6-3 with TRBJ2-7, with 8 bases lining up with TRBD2. This CDR3 region has 16 residues. Germline assignment: CDR1 MNHEY and CDR2 SVGEGT. V was clipped by 2 bases and J by 4 bases; unmatched bases: 10. CDR3 DNA: TGTGCCAGCAGTTACGGGTATAGCGGGGCCACTTACGAGCAGTACTTC. Translation: CASSYGYSGATYEQYF.

A word on this clonotype: This clone may be a read error of a much larger clone one base away. The chain has TRBV7-6 and TRBJ2-2, with a weak D call TRBD2 (5 bases). The length of the CDR3 is 14 residues. Germline values: CDR1 SGHVS, CDR2 FNYEAQ. CDR3 sequence (DNA): TGTGCCAGCAGCTTAGTTGGAGAGACCGGGGAGCTGCTTTTT. The encoded protein is CASSLVGETGELLF.

There are a few counts of this clonotype. The chain couples TRBV3-1 to TRBJ1-4; D gene unclear. CDR3 length: 14 amino acids. Germline CDR1 and CDR2: LGHDT and YNNKEL (reference sequence). V lost 2 bases, J lost 8 bases, and 12 bases lay in between. The CDR3 DNA reads TGTGCCAGCAGCCAATCGACGCTGTGGGAAAAACTGTTTTTT. This translates into CASSQSTLWEKLFF.

This clonotype was seen a few times. The CDR3 DNA is TGTGCCAGCAGCTCTCACACCAAATACTACGAGCAGTACTTC. Its translation is CASSSHTKYYEQYF. This rearrangement joins TRBV27 to TRBJ2-7; D remains unclear. In germline, CDR1 is MNHEY, CDR2 SMNVEV (reference sequence). Deletions cut 6 bases from V and 3 bases from J, with 15 bases between. The CDR3 runs 14 residues.

The CDR3 region has the DNA TGCAGCGTTGATCCCCCGGGATATTTGCAGTACTTC. Protein product: CSVDPPGYLQYF. The V gene is TRBV29-1, the J gene TRBJ2-7; tentatively, D is TRBD2 (5 bases). Trimming pared 3 bases from V and 9 bases from J, leaving 15 bases between. CDR1 SQVTM and CDR2 ANQGSEA come from the germline V gene. CDR3 size: 12 residues.

The table lists this clonotype with many counts. The chain couples TRBV7-8 to TRBJ1-1; D gene uncertain. Germline CDR1 reads SGHVS; CDR2 reads FQNEAQ. The CDR3 extends over 12 amino acids. V lost 3 bases and J 5 bases, leaving 7 bases between the germline ends. The DNA of the CDR3 is TGTGCCAGCAGCTTCGTTGGGACTGAAGCTTTCTTT. Translated, it gives CASSFVGTEAFF.

A few counts support this clonotype. The CDR3 nucleotides read TGTGCCAGCAGCTTAACGTCGCAGCTGAAGATAAGGAATAATTCACCCCTCCACTTT. Protein sequence: CASSLTSQLKIRNNSPLHF. The rearrangement joins TRBV7-3 to TRBJ1-6; D remains unclear. V was shortened by 0 bases and J by 5 bases, with 20 bases between the two germline ends. The CDR3 extends over 19 amino acids. Germline assignment: CDR1 SGHTA and CDR2 FQGTGA.

The V and J genes are TRBV7-1 and TRBJ1-1; TRBD1 is a possible D gene (6 bases). TRBV7-1 is marked as an open reading frame, function uncertain. Trimming shortened V by 5 bases and J by 4 bases, and 23 bases separated the two germline ends. The CDR3 covers 17 residues. DNA of the CDR3: TGTGCCAGCAGCGCATTCCCAGCAGCAGGGGTGACCACTGAAGCTTTCTTT. Amino acids: CASSAFPAAGVTTEAFF.

The V and J genes are TRBV7-9 and TRBJ2-3, with D tentatively TRBD2 (5 bases). The CDR3 has 15 amino acids. The V gene's germline CDR1 is SEHNR and CDR2 FQNEAQ (reference sequence). The V gene lost 5 bases and the J gene lost 2 bases, with 14 bases spanning the gap. The CDR3 loop is CASSRSGLPTDTQYF. Written as DNA, the CDR3 is TGTGCCAGCAGCCGAAGCGGACTCCCCACAGATACGCAGTATTTT.

The chain uses TRBV7-2 and TRBJ1-3; a possible D gene is TRBD1 (6 bases). V was shortened by 5 bases and J by 0 bases, with 8 bases between the two germline ends. The CDR3 is made up of 14 amino acids. Germline V CDR1 and CDR2: SGHTA, FQGNSA. CDR3 region: CASSADSSGNTIYF. DNA of the CDR3: TGTGCCAGCAGCGCGGACAGCTCTGGAAACACCATATATTTT.